Following are 23 T cell receptor beta chains from one sample sequenced in a study of blood T cell repertoires in COVID-19. Profiled with immunoSEQ multiplex PCR; TCRdb holds only in-frame clones, not every one. The data show approximately 140,000 clones, around 83% seen once. Sequenced material: peripheral blood. Receptors were obtained from a woman in her sixties or seventies with acute or convalescent COVID-19.

The rearrangement joins TRBV28 to TRBJ2-2; 8 nucleotides line up with TRBD2. Germline loops: CDR1 MDHEN, CDR2 SYDVKM. J lost 6 bases, V lost 6 bases, and 3 bases had no gene match. The CDR3 contains 13 residues. The CDR3 reads CASRLAEPGELFF. Written as DNA, the CDR3 is TGTGCCAGCAGACTAGCGGAGCCCGGGGAGCTGTTTTTT.

This sequence joins TRBV9 and TRBJ1-5, with D unresolved. Trimming left V 0 bases short and J 6 bases short, with 13 bases between. The CDR3 sequence is 15 residues long. Per germline, CDR1 SGDLS and CDR2 YYNGEE. CDR3 nucleotides: TGTGCCAGCAGCGTAGAGGGAGTACGGGGTCAGCCCCAGCATTTT. Its translation: CASSVEGVRGQPQHF.

V gene TRBV2 combines with J gene TRBJ2-3; D is unclear. Trimming removed 2 bases from V and 3 bases from J, with 12 bases in between. CDR1 SNHLY and CDR2 FYNNEI come from the germline V gene. CDR3 length: 15 residues. CDR3 protein: CASSERSYKTDTQYF. The CDR3 DNA is TGTGCCAGCAGTGAACGTAGCTACAAAACAGATACGCAGTATTTT.

As to this clone: Its ends do not fully match the called genes, so a read error is possible. The V and J genes are TRBV7-7 and TRBJ2-5, with TRBD2 as a possible D gene (5 bases). From germline, CDR1 is SSHAT and CDR2 FNYEAQ (reference sequence). The CDR3 contains 15 residues. The CDR3 bases are TGTGCTAGCAGCTTGAGAGGGAGAGATTGGGAGACCCAGTACTTC. Translation gives CASSLRGRDWETQYF. Based on the CDR3 plus reference TRBV7-7 and TRBJ2-5, the full variable domain is GAGVSQSPRYKVTKRGQDVTLRCDPISSHATLYWYQQALGQGPEFLTYFNYEAQPDKSGLPSDRFSAERPEGSISTLTIQRTEQRDSAMYRCASSLRGRDWETQYFGPGTRLLVL.

The CDR3 protein is CAISQPTGKIYEQYF. As DNA, the CDR3 is TGTGCCATCAGTCAGCCGACAGGGAAGATCTACGAGCAGTACTTC. This sequence joins TRBV10-3 and TRBJ2-7; TRBD1 matches at 7 bases. This CDR3 comprises 15 residues. The trim removed 5 bases at V and 3 bases at J, leaving 10 bases unmatched. Germline CDR1 ENHRY, CDR2 SYGVKD.

There are a few counts of this clone. The rearrangement uses TRBV12-3 or TRBV12-4 and TRBJ2-1; TRBD2 matches 8 bases. V gave up 4 bases and J gave up 9 bases; unmatched junction bases: 5. This CDR3 spans 13 amino acids. The CDR3 DNA reads TGTGCCAGCAGTTACGGGGGGGCCGGTGAGCAGTTCTTC. It codes for CASSYGGAGEQFF.

This chain links TRBV3-1 (or the pseudogene TRBV3-2) with TRBJ1-1; 8 bases agree with TRBD1. Germline CDR1 reads LGHDT; CDR2 reads YNNKEL (reference sequence). The V gene end was trimmed by 4 bases and the J gene end by 10 bases; junction bases not matched to a gene: 11. CDR3 size: 14 residues. The CDR3 reads CASSPRTGMDAAFF. DNA of the CDR3: TGTGCCAGCAGCCCCCGGACAGGGATGGATGCAGCTTTCTTT.

The rearrangement uses TRBV7-3 and TRBJ2-1; D remains ambiguous. Trimming shortened V by 2 bases and J by 5 bases, and 7 bases separated the two germline ends. The CDR3 length is 13 residues. From germline, CDR1 is SGHTA and CDR2 FQGTGA. The CDR3 coding sequence is TGTGCCAGCAGCTTAGGGCACAACAATGAGCAGTTCTTC. Amino acid sequence: CASSLGHNNEQFF.

This clone was detected only once. J is TRBJ2-5 and V is TRBV6-1; D is possibly TRBD2 (6 bases). Germline values: CDR1 MNHNS, CDR2 SASEGT. This CDR3 is built from 16 residues. V lost 0 bases and J lost 9, with 20 bases in between. CDR3 protein: CASSEAGPPQRRAQYF. The CDR3 DNA sequence: TGTGCCAGCAGTGAAGCCGGGCCGCCCCAGAGGAGGGCCCAGTACTTC.

V gene TRBV5-4 combines with J gene TRBJ1-5; TRBD1 might be the D (6 bases). Germline V lookup: CDR1 SGHNT, CDR2 YYREEE (reference sequence). CDR3 size: 14 residues. V was clipped by 3 bases and J by 7 bases, with 14 bases between them. CDR3 DNA: TGTGCCAGCAGCTATTCCCCTGACAGGCAGCCCCAGCATTTT. Translating it yields CASSYSPDRQPQHF.

This clone has ten or more counts. The rearrangement links TRBV20-1 to TRBJ2-7, with 7 bases matching TRBD2. Losses at the gene ends were 8 bases for V and 2 bases for J; bases not matched to a gene: 3. The CDR3 spans 11 residues. The germline V gene has CDR1 DFQATT and CDR2 SNEGSKA (reference sequence). The DNA for the CDR3 is TGCAGTCTCGGGACTACCTACGAGCAGTACTTC. This gives the protein CSLGTTYEQYF.

The chain couples TRBV18 to TRBJ2-5, with TRBD2 as a possible D gene (5 bases). This CDR3 is built from 14 residues. V lost 2 bases to trimming and J lost 3 bases, with 10 bases between them. The germline V gene encodes CDR1 KGHSH and CDR2 LQKENI. CDR3 sequence reads: CASSPFSGKETQYF. The CDR3 bases are TGTGCCAGCTCACCATTTTCCGGGAAAGAGACCCAGTACTTC. Full variable domain (rest looked up from reference TRBV18 and TRBJ2-5): NAGVMQNPRHLVRRRGQEARLRCSPMKGHSHVYWYRQLPEEGLKFMVYLQKENIIDESGMPKERFSAEFPKEGPSILRIQQVVRGDSAAYFCASSPFSGKETQYFGPGTRLLVL.

This clone turned up a few times. This chain links TRBV3-1 (or the pseudogene TRBV3-2) with TRBJ2-1; D may be TRBD2 (6 bases). Per the germline V gene, CDR1 is LGHDT and CDR2 is YNNKEL (reference sequence). CDR3 length: 15 amino acids. The V and J ends lost 1 base and 6 bases respectively, with 13 bases between them. As DNA, the CDR3 is TGTGCCAGCAGCCAAGTTACTCTCGGGGGCAATGAGCAGTTCTTC. Its translation is CASSQVTLGGNEQFF.

The genes are TRBV4-2 and TRBJ2-4, with 9 bases aligning to TRBD2. V trimming: 1 base; J trimming: 8 bases; junction bases outside the gene matches: 9. The germline V gene encodes CDR1 LGHNA and CDR2 YNFKEQ. The CDR3 has 16 amino acids. CDR3 in amino acids: CASSQGGGASQDIQYF. CDR3 nucleotide sequence: TGTGCCAGCAGCCAAGGCGGGGGGGCTAGTCAGGACATTCAGTACTTC.

This chain's CDR3 is CASRRDRGVNTEAFF. CDR3 DNA sequence: TGTGCCAGCAGGCGGGACCGCGGGGTGAACACTGAAGCTTTCTTT. V usage is TRBV5-6 and J usage is TRBJ1-1, with D maybe TRBD1 (5 bases). V lost 5 bases and J 0 bases, leaving 14 bases between the germline ends. This CDR3 region has 15 residues. CDR1 is SGHDT and CDR2 is YYEEEE in the germline V gene.

The chain is built from TRBV4-3 and TRBJ2-7; D is possibly TRBD2 (6 bases). V gave up 0 bases and J gave up 2 bases, with 11 bases separating them. Germline V gene lookup returns CDR1 LGHNA and CDR2 YSLEER. This CDR3 contains 15 residues. CDR3 DNA sequence: TGCGCCAGCAGCCAAGAAGGGACTTCTGCCTACGAGCAGTACTTC. Amino acids: CASSQEGTSAYEQYF.

This chain's CDR3 is CASRLGGQGKGSNYGYTF. The CDR3 coding sequence is TGTGCCAGCAGACTAGGCGGACAGGGGAAAGGATCAAACTATGGCTACACCTTC. The chain uses TRBV7-9 and TRBJ1-2; TRBD1 matches 9 bases. The CDR3 has 18 amino acids. The germline gives CDR1 SEHNR, CDR2 FQNEAQ (reference sequence). Trimming removed 6 bases from V and 2 bases from J; junction bases left unmatched: 16.

V and J are TRBV3-1 (or the pseudogene TRBV3-2) and TRBJ2-3; 7 nucleotides match TRBD2. With 1 base clipped from V and 9 bases from J, the junction kept 13 bases outside the gene matches. This CDR3 spans 16 amino acids. Germline assignment: CDR1 LGHDT and CDR2 YNNKEL (reference sequence). CDR3 DNA: TGTGCCAGCAGCCAAGTCGGTGGGGGGGTCGGCGGGACGCAGTATTTT. Its protein is CASSQVGGGVGGTQYF.

This chain joins TRBV11-3 and TRBJ2-2; 8 positions match TRBD1. The V segment lost 2 bases and the J segment 5 bases; nucleotides outside the gene matches: 4. The CDR3 has 15 amino acids. Germline CDR1 SGHNT, CDR2 YENEEA. The CDR3 is CASSLPTGGTGELFF. Written as DNA, the CDR3 is TGTGCCAGCAGCTTACCTACAGGGGGAACCGGGGAGCTGTTTTTT.

The chain uses TRBV4-1 and TRBJ2-3; the match to TRBD1 covers 8 bases. The CDR3 length is 14 residues. CDR1 is MGHRA and CDR2 is YSYEKL in the germline V gene. V lost 4 bases and J lost 4; bases outside the gene matches: 4. CDR3 coding DNA: TGCGCCAGCAGCCTCAGGGGGCAAGCAGATACGCAGTATTTT. Translation: CASSLRGQADTQYF.

This clone was counted once. The J gene is TRBJ1-4, the V gene TRBV10-3; no definite D call. Germline-derived CDR1 and CDR2 are ENHRY and SYGVKD. The V gene lost 7 bases and the J gene lost 2 bases, with 8 bases spanning the gap. The CDR3 runs to 13 residues. The CDR3 nucleotides read TGTGCCATCAAAAGTGCGACTAATGAAAAACTGTTTTTT. It is translated as CAIKSATNEKLFF.

This clone came up once. As DNA, the CDR3 is TGTGCCAGCAGCTTTACCCCCGGGACAGGACGCACAGATACGCAGTATTTT. It yields the protein CASSFTPGTGRTDTQYF. The rearrangement joins TRBV5-4 to TRBJ2-3, with TRBD1 identical over 8 bases. The CDR3 runs to 17 residues. Trimming removed 2 bases from V and 1 base from J; junction bases left unmatched: 9. Germline V gives CDR1 SGHNT, CDR2 YYREEE (reference sequence).

This clone appeared a single time. The chain has TRBV7-2 and TRBJ2-7; D possibly corresponds to TRBD1 (6 bases). From germline, CDR1 is SGHTA and CDR2 FQGNSA. CDR3 size: 15 residues. V dropped 1 base and J dropped 3 bases, with 13 bases sitting between them. The CDR3 region has the DNA TGTGCCAGCAGCTTAGGCCCGGGACAAGTCTACGAGCAGTACTTC. Its protein product is CASSLGPGQVYEQYF.